These T cell receptor beta chains were read from a single sample in a study of CD8 T cells in Susac syndrome. In TCRdb, the immunoSEQ multiplex PCR reads were re-called with MiXCR into one record per CDR3 protein. This table holds more than 200,000 distinct CDR3 sequences, about 95% found once. Sequenced material: CD4+ T cells from PBMCs. These receptors came from a human donor with Susac syndrome. Both conserved end residues are part of each CDR3. The D gene is left open where the match is weak. Rows give clone size only sometimes, using once, few, many, or a class for an expanded clone.

CDR3aa | CDR3nt | d_gene | abundance | j_gene | v_gene
CASSRGADQPQHF | TGTGCCAGCAGTCGAGGGGCCGATCAGCCCCAGCATTTT | NA | NA | TRBJ1-5 | TRBV28
CSARSHSSYEQYF | TGCAGTGCTAGGTCCCATTCCTCCTACGAGCAGTACTTC | NA | NA | TRBJ2-7 | TRBV20-1
CASSYSTGEYGYTF | TGTGCCAGCAGTTACTCGACAGGGGAGTATGGCTACACCTTC | TRBD1 | NA | TRBJ1-2 | TRBV6-2/TRBV6-3
CASRSLGGAGELFF | TGTGCCAGCAGAAGCCTCGGGGGAGCCGGGGAGCTGTTTTTT | NA | NA | TRBJ2-2 | TRBV7-9
CASSSGQGPLSRYGYTF | TGTGCCAGCAGCTCCGGACAGGGACCACTTTCCAGATATGGCTACACCTTC | TRBD1 | NA | TRBJ1-2 | TRBV9
CASSRSGQVFPYEQYF | TGTGCCAGCAGCCGATCTGGACAGGTATTCCCTTACGAGCAGTACTTC | TRBD1 | NA | TRBJ2-7 | TRBV5-4
CSASGRAGQPQHF | TGCAGTGCTAGCGGTAGGGCAGGACAGCCCCAGCATTTT | NA | NA | TRBJ1-5 | TRBV20-1
CASSHHGGNQPQHF | TGTGCCAGCAGCCACCATGGAGGAAATCAGCCCCAGCATTTT | NA | NA | TRBJ1-5 | TRBV6-2/TRBV6-3
CASSLGLDGSSGPQYF | TGCGCCAGCAGCTTGGGGTTGGACGGATCCTCGGGGCCCCAGTACTTC | NA | NA | TRBJ2-5 | TRBV5-1
CAWSVSRKSEKLFF | TGTGCCTGGAGTGTAAGCAGGAAATCTGAAAAACTGTTTTTT | NA | NA | TRBJ1-4 | TRBV30
CASRWGLSTDTQYF | TGTGCCAGCAGGTGGGGGTTAAGCACAGATACGCAGTATTTT | NA | NA | TRBJ2-3 | TRBV6-5
CSVGPRGEETQYF | TGCAGCGTTGGGCCTCGTGGGGAGGAGACCCAGTACTTC | NA | NA | TRBJ2-5 | TRBV29-1
CASSSGLAEETQYF | TGTGCCAGCAGCTCGGGACTAGCGGAAGAGACCCAGTACTTC | TRBD2 | NA | TRBJ2-5 | TRBV5-4
CSVPGEDFRGYTF | TGCAGCGTCCCAGGAGAGGACTTTAGGGGCTACACCTTC | NA | NA | TRBJ1-2 | TRBV29-1
CSARDWGLVAKNIQYF | TGCAGTGCTAGAGATTGGGGCCTGGTAGCCAAAAACATTCAGTACTTC | NA | NA | TRBJ2-4 | TRBV20-1
CASRRNGGGQETQYF | TGTGCCAGCAGGCGAAACGGCGGAGGGCAAGAGACCCAGTACTTC | NA | NA | TRBJ2-5 | TRBV28
CASSFGGDRTDTQYF | TGTGCCAGCAGCTTCGGGGGGGACCGCACAGATACGCAGTATTTT | TRBD2 | NA | TRBJ2-3 | TRBV5-4
CASSKRGEQFF | TGTGCCAGCAGCAAACGGGGAGAGCAGTTCTTC | NA | few | TRBJ2-1 | TRBV5-4
CASSFGGEVNAFF | TGTGCCAGCAGCTTCGGAGGGGAGGTAAACGCTTTCTTT | NA | NA | TRBJ1-1 | TRBV5-4
CASSLFQGSTDTQYF | TGTGCCAGCAGCTTATTTCAGGGAAGTACAGATACGCAGTATTTT | NA | NA | TRBJ2-3 | TRBV5-4
CASSLIRTGRGDGYTF | TGTGCCAGCAGCTTAATCCGGACAGGGAGAGGCGATGGCTACACCTTC | TRBD1 | NA | TRBJ1-2 | TRBV7-3
CASSPRSGGNTEAFF | TGTGCCAGCTCACCACGGTCAGGGGGGAACACTGAAGCTTTCTTT | TRBD1 | NA | TRBJ1-1 | TRBV18
CSASQLGVYNEQFF | TGCAGTGCTAGCCAGCTTGGGGTCTACAATGAGCAGTTCTTC | NA | NA | TRBJ2-1 | TRBV20-1
CATSEEGDEQFF | TGTGCCACCAGTGAAGAGGGGGATGAGCAGTTCTTC | NA | NA | TRBJ2-1 | TRBV24-1
CASSLLSPYDEQYF | TGTGCCAGCAGCCTACTCTCGCCATATGACGAGCAGTACTTC | NA | NA | TRBJ2-7 | TRBV14
CASSLGTGNFF | TGCGCCAGCAGCTTGGGGACAGGGAACTTCTTC | TRBD1 | few | TRBJ2-1 | TRBV5-1
CASSQERQGTEAFF | TGTGCCAGCAGCCAAGAACGTCAGGGGACTGAAGCTTTCTTT | NA | NA | TRBJ1-1 | TRBV4-2
CSARTAGVLEQYF | TGCAGTGCTAGGACAGCGGGGGTTCTAGAGCAGTACTTC | TRBD2 | NA | TRBJ2-7 | TRBV20-1
CASSLNSGGPGETQYF | TGTGCCAGCAGCTTGAATAGCGGGGGGCCGGGGGAGACCCAGTACTTC | TRBD2 | NA | TRBJ2-5 | TRBV11-2
CASSLQHVVGTDYEQYF | TGTGCCAGCAGCTTACAACACGTCGTTGGTACGGACTACGAGCAGTACTTC | NA | NA | TRBJ2-7 | TRBV11-2
CASSLELAGRYNEQFF | TGCGCCAGCAGCTTGGAACTAGCGGGGAGATACAATGAGCAGTTCTTC | TRBD2 | NA | TRBJ2-1 | TRBV5-1
CATSNRQGAGYTF | TGTGCCACCTCGAACCGGCAAGGGGCTGGCTACACCTTC | NA | NA | TRBJ1-2 | TRBV15
CASSARDRVEKLFF | TGTGCCAGCAGCGCCCGGGACAGGGTGGAAAAACTGTTTTTT | TRBD1 | NA | TRBJ1-4 | TRBV7-8
CASSTRQGEEAFF | TGTGCCAGCAGCACACGACAGGGTGAGGAAGCTTTCTTT | TRBD1 | once | TRBJ1-1 | TRBV11-2
CSARNGGIGANVLTF | TGCAGTGCTAGAAACGGTGGAATCGGGGCCAACGTCCTGACTTTC | NA | NA | TRBJ2-6 | TRBV20-1
CASSGPGQNPPLEVFF | TGTGCCAGCAGCGGACCGGGACAGAACCCCCCCCTTGAAGTTTTCTTT | TRBD1 | NA | TRBJ1-1 | TRBV9
CASSRWGTRSDSSYNSPLHF | TGTGCCAGCTCACGCTGGGGGACGAGAAGTGACAGCTCCTATAATTCACCCCTCCACTTT | NA | NA | TRBJ1-6 | TRBV18
CASSLNGETGELFF | TGTGCCAGCAGCTTAAATGGGGAAACCGGGGAGCTGTTTTTT | NA | NA | TRBJ2-2 | TRBV7-3
CSVRTGHTEAFF | TGCAGCGTCAGGACAGGCCACACTGAAGCTTTCTTT | TRBD1 | NA | TRBJ1-1 | TRBV29-1
CSASGQGVRNTEAFF | TGCAGTGCTAGTGGACAGGGGGTAAGGAACACTGAAGCTTTCTTT | TRBD1 | NA | TRBJ1-1 | TRBV20-1
CASSQEGSHGYTF | TGTGCCAGCAGCCAAGAGGGAAGCCATGGCTACACCTTC | NA | NA | TRBJ1-2 | TRBV4-2
CASSQVQTTNEKLFF | TGCGCCAGCAGCCAAGTACAAACAACTAATGAAAAACTGTTTTTT | NA | once | TRBJ1-4 | TRBV4-1
CASAGTSGLKGETQYF | TGTGCCAGCGCCGGGACTAGCGGCCTTAAGGGAGAGACCCAGTACTTC | TRBD2 | NA | TRBJ2-5 | TRBV27
CASSEGQEAFF | TGTGCCAGCAGTGAGGGACAGGAAGCTTTCTTT | TRBD1 | NA | TRBJ1-1 | TRBV6-2/TRBV6-3
CASSVNTRDTQYF | TGTGCCAGCAGCGTAAATACCAGGGATACGCAGTATTTT | NA | NA | TRBJ2-3 | TRBV9
CAISSPGTGTYEQYF | TGTGCCATCAGCAGCCCCGGGACAGGGACCTACGAGCAGTACTTC | TRBD1 | NA | TRBJ2-7 | TRBV10-3
CASSSGTGVYQETQYF | TGTGCCAGCAGCTCCGGGACAGGAGTGTACCAAGAGACCCAGTACTTC | TRBD1 | NA | TRBJ2-5 | TRBV28